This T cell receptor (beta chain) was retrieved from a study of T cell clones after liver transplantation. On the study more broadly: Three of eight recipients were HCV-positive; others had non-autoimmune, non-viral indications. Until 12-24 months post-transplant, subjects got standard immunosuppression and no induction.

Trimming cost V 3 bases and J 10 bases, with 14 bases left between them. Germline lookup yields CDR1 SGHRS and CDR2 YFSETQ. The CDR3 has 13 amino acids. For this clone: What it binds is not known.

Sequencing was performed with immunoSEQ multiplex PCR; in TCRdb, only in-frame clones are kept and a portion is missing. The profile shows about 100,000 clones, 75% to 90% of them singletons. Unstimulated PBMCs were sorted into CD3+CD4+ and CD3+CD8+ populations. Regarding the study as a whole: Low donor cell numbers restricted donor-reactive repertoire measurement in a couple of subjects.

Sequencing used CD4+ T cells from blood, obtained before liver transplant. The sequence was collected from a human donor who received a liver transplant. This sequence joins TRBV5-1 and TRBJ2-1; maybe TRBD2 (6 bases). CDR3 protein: CASSSFPAGEQFF. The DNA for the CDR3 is TGCGCCAGCAGCTCTTTCCCCGCGGGAGAGCAGTTCTTC.